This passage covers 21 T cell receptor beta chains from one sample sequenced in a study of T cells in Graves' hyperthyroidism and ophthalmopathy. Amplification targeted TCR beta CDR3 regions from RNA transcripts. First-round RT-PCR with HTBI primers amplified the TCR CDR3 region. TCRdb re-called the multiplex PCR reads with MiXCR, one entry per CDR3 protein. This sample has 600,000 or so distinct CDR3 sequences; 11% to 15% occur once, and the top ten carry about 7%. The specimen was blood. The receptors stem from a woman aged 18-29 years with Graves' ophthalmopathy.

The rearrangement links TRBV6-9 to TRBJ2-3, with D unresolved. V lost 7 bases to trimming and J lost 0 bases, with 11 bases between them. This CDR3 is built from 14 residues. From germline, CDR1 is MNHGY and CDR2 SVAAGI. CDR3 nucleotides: TGTGCCAGCACTTGGCTCTTCAGCACAGATACGCAGTATTTT. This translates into CASTWLFSTDTQYF.

For the CDR3, the DNA is TGCAGTGCTAGAGCACCGACAGGTGATTCACCCCTCCACTTT. Its protein product is CSARAPTGDSPLHF. V usage is TRBV20-1 and J usage is TRBJ1-6, with D possibly matching TRBD1 (6 bases). CDR3 length: 14 residues. Trimming removed 1 base at V and 8 bases at J, with 12 bases between. Germline CDR1 and CDR2: DFQATT and SNEGSKA (reference sequence).

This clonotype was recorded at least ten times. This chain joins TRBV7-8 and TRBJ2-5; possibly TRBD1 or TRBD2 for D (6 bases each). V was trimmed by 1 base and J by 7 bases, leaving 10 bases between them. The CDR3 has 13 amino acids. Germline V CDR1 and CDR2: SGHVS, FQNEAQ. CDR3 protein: CASSLDGGGTQYF. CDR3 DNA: TGTGCCAGCAGCTTAGATGGAGGGGGGACCCAGTACTTC.

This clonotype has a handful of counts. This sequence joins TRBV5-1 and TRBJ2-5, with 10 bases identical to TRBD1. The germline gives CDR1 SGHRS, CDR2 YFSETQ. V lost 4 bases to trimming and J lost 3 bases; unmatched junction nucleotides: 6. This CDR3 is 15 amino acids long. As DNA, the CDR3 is TGCGCCAGCAGCGCAACCGGGACAGGGGAAGAGACCCAGTACTTC. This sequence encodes CASSATGTGEETQYF.

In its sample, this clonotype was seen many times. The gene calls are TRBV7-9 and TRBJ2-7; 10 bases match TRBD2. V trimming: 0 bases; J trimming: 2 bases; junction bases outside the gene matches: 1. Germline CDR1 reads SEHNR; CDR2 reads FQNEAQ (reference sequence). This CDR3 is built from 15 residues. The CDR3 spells CASSLASGRPYEQYF. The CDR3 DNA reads TGTGCCAGCAGCTTAGCTAGCGGGAGGCCCTACGAGCAGTACTTC.

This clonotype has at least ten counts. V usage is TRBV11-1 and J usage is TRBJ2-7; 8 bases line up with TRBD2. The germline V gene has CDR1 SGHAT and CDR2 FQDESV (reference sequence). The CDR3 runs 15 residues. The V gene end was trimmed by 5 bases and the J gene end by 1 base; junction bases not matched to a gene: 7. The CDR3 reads CASSRVAGPSYEQYF. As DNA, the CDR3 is TGTGCCAGCAGCCGGGTAGCGGGACCATCCTACGAGCAGTACTTC.

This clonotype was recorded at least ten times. The CDR3 loop reads CASSPEGYTDTQYF. Written as DNA, the CDR3 is TGTGCCAGCAGCCCAGAGGGATACACAGATACGCAGTATTTT. The genes are TRBV7-3 and TRBJ2-3, with TRBD2 as a possible D gene (5 bases). CDR1 is SGHTA and CDR2 is FQGTGA in the germline V gene. The CDR3 spans 14 residues. Trimming left V 5 bases short and J 2 bases short, with 11 bases between.

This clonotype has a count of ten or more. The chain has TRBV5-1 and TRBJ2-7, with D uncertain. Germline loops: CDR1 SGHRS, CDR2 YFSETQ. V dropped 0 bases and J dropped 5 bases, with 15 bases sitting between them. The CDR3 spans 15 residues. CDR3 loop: CASSLAAGRDDEQYF. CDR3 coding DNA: TGCGCCAGCAGCTTGGCCGCCGGGCGCGATGACGAGCAGTACTTC.

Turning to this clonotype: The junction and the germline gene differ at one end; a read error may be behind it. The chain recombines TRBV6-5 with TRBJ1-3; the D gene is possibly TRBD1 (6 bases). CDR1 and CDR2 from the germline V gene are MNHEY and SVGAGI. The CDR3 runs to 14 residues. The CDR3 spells CANSYSDRGNTIYF. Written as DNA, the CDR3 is TGTGCCAACAGTTACTCGGACAGAGGAAACACCATATATTTT.

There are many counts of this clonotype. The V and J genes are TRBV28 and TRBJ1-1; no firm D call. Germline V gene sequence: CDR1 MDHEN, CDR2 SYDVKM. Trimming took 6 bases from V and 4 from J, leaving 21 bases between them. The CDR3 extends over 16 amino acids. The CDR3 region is CASRVFEGVYGTEAFF. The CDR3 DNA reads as TGTGCCAGCAGGGTTTTCGAGGGTGTTTACGGCACTGAAGCTTTCTTT.

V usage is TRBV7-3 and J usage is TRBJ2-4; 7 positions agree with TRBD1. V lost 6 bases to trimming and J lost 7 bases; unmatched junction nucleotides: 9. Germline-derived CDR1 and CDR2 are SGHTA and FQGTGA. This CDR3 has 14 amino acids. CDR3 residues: CASSGPRGWNIQYF. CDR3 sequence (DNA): TGTGCCAGCAGTGGACCCAGGGGGTGGAACATTCAGTACTTC. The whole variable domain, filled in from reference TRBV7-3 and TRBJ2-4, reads GAGVSQTPSNKVTEKGKYVELRCDPISGHTALYWYRQSLGQGPEFLIYFQGTGAADDSGLPNDRFFAVRPEGSVSTLKIQRTERGDSAVYLCASSGPRGWNIQYFGAGTRLSVL.

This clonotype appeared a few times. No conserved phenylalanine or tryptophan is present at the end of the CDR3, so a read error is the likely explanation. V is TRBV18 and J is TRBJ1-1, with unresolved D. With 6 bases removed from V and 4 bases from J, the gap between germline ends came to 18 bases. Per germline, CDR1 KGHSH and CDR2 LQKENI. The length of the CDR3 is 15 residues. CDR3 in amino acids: CASSPTFTTGTEAFL. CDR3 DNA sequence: TGTGCCAGCTCCCCAACTTTCACGACGGGCACTGAAGCTTTCCTT.

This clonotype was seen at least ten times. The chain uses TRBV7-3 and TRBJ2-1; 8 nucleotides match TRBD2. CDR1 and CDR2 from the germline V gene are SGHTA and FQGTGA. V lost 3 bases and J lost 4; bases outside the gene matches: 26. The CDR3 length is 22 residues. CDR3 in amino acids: CASSFISGGNILSFLRYNEQFF. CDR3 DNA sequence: TGTGCCAGCAGCTTTATAAGCGGGGGCAACATTCTATCCTTCTTGCGATACAATGAGCAGTTCTTC.

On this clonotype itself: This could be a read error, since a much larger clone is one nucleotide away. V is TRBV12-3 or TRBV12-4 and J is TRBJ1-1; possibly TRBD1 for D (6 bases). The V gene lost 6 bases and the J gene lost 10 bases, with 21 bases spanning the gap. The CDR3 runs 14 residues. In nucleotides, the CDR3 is TGTGCCAGCAGAGAGACAGGAGGATTTCAGGGAGCTTTCTTT. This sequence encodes CASRETGGFQGAFF.

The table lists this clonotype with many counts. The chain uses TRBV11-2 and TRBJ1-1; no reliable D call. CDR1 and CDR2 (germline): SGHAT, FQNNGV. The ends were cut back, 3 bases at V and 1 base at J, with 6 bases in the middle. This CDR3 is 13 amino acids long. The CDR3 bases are TGTGCCAGCAGCTTTGAATGGAACACTGAAGCTTTCTTT. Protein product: CASSFEWNTEAFF.

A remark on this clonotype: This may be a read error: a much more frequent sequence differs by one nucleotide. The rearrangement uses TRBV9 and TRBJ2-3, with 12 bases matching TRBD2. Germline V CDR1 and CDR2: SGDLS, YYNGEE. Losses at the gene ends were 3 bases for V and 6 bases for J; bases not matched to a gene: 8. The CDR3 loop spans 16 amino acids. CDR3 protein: CASSARLAGVMDTQYF. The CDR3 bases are TGTGCCAGCAGCGCCCGACTAGCGGGAGTGATGGATACGCAGTATTTT.

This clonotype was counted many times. Written as DNA, the CDR3 is TGTGCCTGGTGGACTAGCGAGGGCTACGAGCAGTACTTC. This encodes CAWWTSEGYEQYF. The V gene is TRBV30, the J gene TRBJ2-7; TRBD2 matches at 9 bases. Trimming removed 5 bases from V and 3 bases from J; junction bases left unmatched: 5. CDR3 length: 13 residues. Germline V gene data show CDR1 as GTSNPN and CDR2 as SVGIG (reference sequence).

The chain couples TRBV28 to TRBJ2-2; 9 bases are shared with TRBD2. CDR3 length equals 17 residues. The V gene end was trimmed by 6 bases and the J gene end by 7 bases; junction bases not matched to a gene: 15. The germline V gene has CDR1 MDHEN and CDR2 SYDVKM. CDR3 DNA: TGTGCCAGCAGCCGAACCCTCGCGGGAGGGCCAAACGGGGAGCTGTTTTTT. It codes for CASSRTLAGGPNGELFF. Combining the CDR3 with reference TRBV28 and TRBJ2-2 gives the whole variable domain DVKVTQSSRYLVKRTGEKVFLECVQDMDHENMFWYRQDPGLGLRLIYFSYDVKMKEKGDIPEGYSVSREKKERFSLILESASTNQTSMYLCASSRTLAGGPNGELFFGEGSRLTVL.

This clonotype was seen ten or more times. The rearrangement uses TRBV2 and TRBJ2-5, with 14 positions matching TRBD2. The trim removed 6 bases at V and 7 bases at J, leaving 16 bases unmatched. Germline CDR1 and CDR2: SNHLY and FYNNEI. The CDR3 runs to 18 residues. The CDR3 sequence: CASRPGTSGREVRGTQYF. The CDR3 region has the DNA TGTGCCAGCAGACCCGGGACTAGCGGGAGAGAAGTTAGAGGGACCCAGTACTTC.

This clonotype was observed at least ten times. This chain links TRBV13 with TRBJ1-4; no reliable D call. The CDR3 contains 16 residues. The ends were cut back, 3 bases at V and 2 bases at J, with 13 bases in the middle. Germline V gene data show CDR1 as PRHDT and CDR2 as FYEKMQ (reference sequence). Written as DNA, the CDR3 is TGTGCCAGCAGCTTCGGCGGGCGAGCCACTAATGAAAAACTGTTTTTT. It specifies CASSFGGRATNEKLFF.

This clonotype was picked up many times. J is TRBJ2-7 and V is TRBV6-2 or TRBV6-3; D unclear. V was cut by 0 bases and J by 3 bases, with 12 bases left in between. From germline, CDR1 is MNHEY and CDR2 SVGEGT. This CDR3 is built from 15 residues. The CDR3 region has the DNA TGTGCCAGCAGTTACTCGAGTGATGCGCGCTACGAGCAGTACTTC. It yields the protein CASSYSSDARYEQYF.